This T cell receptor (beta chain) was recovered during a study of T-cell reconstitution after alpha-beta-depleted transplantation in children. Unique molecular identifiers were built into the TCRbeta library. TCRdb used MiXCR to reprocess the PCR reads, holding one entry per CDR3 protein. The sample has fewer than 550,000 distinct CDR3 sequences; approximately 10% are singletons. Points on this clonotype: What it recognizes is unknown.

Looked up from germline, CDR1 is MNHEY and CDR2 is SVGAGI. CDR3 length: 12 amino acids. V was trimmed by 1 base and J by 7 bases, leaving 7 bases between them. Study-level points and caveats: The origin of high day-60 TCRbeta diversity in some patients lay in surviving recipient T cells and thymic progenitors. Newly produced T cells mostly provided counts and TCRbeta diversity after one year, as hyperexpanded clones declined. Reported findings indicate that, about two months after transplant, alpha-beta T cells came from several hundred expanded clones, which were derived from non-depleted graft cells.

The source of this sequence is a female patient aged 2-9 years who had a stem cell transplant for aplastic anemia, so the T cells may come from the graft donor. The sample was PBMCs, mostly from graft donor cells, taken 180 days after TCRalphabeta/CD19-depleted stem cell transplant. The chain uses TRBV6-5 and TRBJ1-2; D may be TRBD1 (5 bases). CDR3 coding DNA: TGTGCCAGCAGTTACTGGCAGGGTGGCTACACCTTC. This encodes CASSYWQGGYTF.